What follows describes a single T cell receptor (beta chain). What it binds is not known. The sequenced template was cDNA made from the entire isolated RNA. Sequenced by immunoSEQ multiplex PCR; TCRdb stores in-frame clones only, minus some. The data hold 600,000 or so clones, with around 12% observed a single time. The source of the sample is a study of beta chain features in type 1 diabetes. Study-level information: Investigators examined approximately 100,000,000 sorted cells across all samples. Overall study results and limits: Shorter TCRB CDR3s, moderately but significantly so, were found in Type 1 diabetes patients in all four CD4+ subsets. More deletions and fewer insertions at VDJ junctions were seen in type 1 diabetes patients. Within patients, naive, central memory and Treg TCRB repertoires seemed more similar than within healthy donors.

V was clipped by 0 bases and J by 6 bases, with 12 bases between them. The germline CDR1 and CDR2 sequences are MNHNS and SASEGT. There are 14 residues in the CDR3. One heparinised blood draw, averaging roughly 120 mL, came from each donor. The sequence was obtained from a young man with type 1 diabetes. The V call is TRBV6-1, the J call TRBJ2-7; no reliable D call. Sequencing was carried out using naive CD4+ T cells from blood. CDR3 sequence (DNA): TGTGCCAGCAGTGAAGCGAAGGAGTGGTCCGAGCAGTACTTC. Translation: CASSEAKEWSEQYF.